This TCR beta chain came from a study of Ad26.COV2.S vaccination and SARS-CoV-2 variants (dated by TCRdb to the early 2020s). Some background on the complete study: Vaccine-arm donors came from COV1001, a multicentre, randomized, double-blind, placebo-controlled phase I-IIa trial of Ad26.COV2.S in healthy adults. Sequencing of the TCRbeta repertoire served to evaluate the specificity and breadth of SARS-CoV-2-reactive T cell receptors following Ad26.COV2.S vaccination. Investigators did not know the trial group allocation while performing experiments and assessing outcomes. The TCR-sequenced set comprised approximately 32 samples: some 19 Ad26.COV2.S vaccine recipients, 5 placebo recipients and 8 SARS-CoV-2 convalescent individuals. Ad26.COV2.S was administered intramuscularly at 5 x 10^10 or 1 x 10^11 viral particles, either as a single shot or as two shots given 56 days apart. Participants in the trial were split at random into five groups of five each, receiving low-dose or high-dose Ad26.COV2.S once or twice, or else placebo on both occasions. The paper's findings and limits, for the study overall: The study was not powered to compare responses between vaccine doses or regimens. Compared with placebo recipients, Ad26.COV2.S recipients showed higher spike-specific TCR breadth (P = 0.0014). It was noted by the authors that total T cell responses may have been underestimated by the TCR breadth and depth analyses. After vaccination, spike-specific CD8+ and CD4+ T cell responses were reported to show substantial breadth. Non-spike TCR breadth was comparable between vaccine and placebo recipients, consistent with the vaccine containing only spike.

The sample's treatment or condition label, decoded: some 20 received Ad26.COV2.S at low or high dose, single or two shots; about 5 received placebo; per-sample allocation not given. For vaccine and placebo recipients, the sequenced repertoires came from samples collected on day 63 after the first injection. In Cohort 1b, roughly 26 adults aged 18-55 years were enrolled at a single site in Boston, USA, between 29 July and 7 August 2020. Ad26.COV2.S consisted of a replication-incompetent adenovirus type 26 vector by which a prefusion-stabilized SARS-CoV-2 spike protein from the original Wuhan strain was expressed. This clone was found a few times. The specificity of this receptor is unknown. No much larger clone is present one base from it, and per-base qualities are unavailable. The germline V gene sets CDR1 to SGHRS and CDR2 to YFSETQ. CDR3 length: 15 amino acids, cysteine to phenylalanine. The sequence is cut down to CDR3 DNA, 45 bases in frame from base 1. V is cut back by 3 bases and J by 6 bases, with 8 bases in the junction unmatched.

The immunoSEQ Assay was the method used to sequence TCRbeta CDR3 regions. After extraction, genomic DNA underwent amplification by bias-controlled multiplex PCR, followed by high-throughput sequencing. Processing in the source paper ran as follows. To quantify the absolute abundance of every unique TCRbeta CDR3 region, sequences were collapsed and filtered. T cell fraction was estimated by normalizing TCRbeta template counts to usable DNA, which was measured by amplifying reference genes present in all nucleated cells. Repertoire TCRs were annotated as SARS-CoV-2-specific by exact matching of V gene, CDR3 amino acid sequence and J gene to a known reactive TCR set. MIRA supplied the reference SARS-CoV-2 TCR set, which was filtered for enrichment in COVID-19-positive ImmuneCODE repertoires so that public or cross-reactive TCRs were removed. Using the MIRA antigens, annotated TCRs were further analysed by specific ORF or by position within an ORF. Breadth was defined as the number of annotated unique rearrangements divided by the total number of unique productive rearrangements, and depth was defined as the summed frequency of the annotated unique rearrangements. Two-sided Wilcoxon rank-sum tests were applied when comparing TCR breadth between groups. The clones in this table, taken by TCRdb from immuneACCESS, are in-frame only. Not every clone is retained; where verified, under half of the shortfall comes from an unresolved V gene, and the cause of the rest is unknown. V, J and clone size are those of that table, while D and trimming were read from the DNA. In this sample the table shows 330,000 or so clones, 90% of which occur a single time. Roughly 6% of the sample comes from the top ten.

The chain is assembled from TRBV5-1 and TRBJ2-1, and TRBD2 aligns with 8 junction nucleotides. This receptor was obtained from a person aged 18-60 years who received the Ad26.COV2.S COVID-19 vaccine or a placebo. The specimen was peripheral blood, collected in a trial of Ad26.COV2.S vaccine versus placebo. The CDR3: CASSWGLERTNEQFF. The bases are TGCGCCAGCAGCTGGGGACTAGAGCGGACCAATGAGCAGTTCTTC.